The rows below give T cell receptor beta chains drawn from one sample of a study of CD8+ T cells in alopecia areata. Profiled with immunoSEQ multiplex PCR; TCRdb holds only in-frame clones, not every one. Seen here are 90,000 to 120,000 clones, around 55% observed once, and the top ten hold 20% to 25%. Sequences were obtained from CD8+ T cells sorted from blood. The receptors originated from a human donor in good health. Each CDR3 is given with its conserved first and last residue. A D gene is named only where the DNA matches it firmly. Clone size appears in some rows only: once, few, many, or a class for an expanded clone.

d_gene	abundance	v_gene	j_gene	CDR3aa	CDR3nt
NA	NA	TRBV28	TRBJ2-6	CASTGIWDPGANVLTF	TGTGCCAGCACGGGTATCTGGGATCCTGGGGCCAACGTCCTGACTTTC
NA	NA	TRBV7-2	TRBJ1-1	CASSLAGWTEAFF	TGTGCCAGCAGCTTAGCGGGGTGGACAGAAGCTTTCTTT
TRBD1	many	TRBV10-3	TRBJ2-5	CAISDPHGTEQETQYF	TGTGCCATCAGCGATCCCCATGGGACAGAGCAAGAGACCCAGTACTTC
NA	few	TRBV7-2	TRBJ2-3	CASSLELWWASTDTQYF	TGTGCCAGCAGCTTAGAACTCTGGTGGGCTAGCACAGATACGCAGTATTTT
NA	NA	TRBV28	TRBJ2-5	CASSLSMYQETQYF	TGTGCCAGCAGTTTATCGATGTACCAAGAGACCCAGTACTTC
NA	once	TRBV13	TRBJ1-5	CASSLGHNQPQHF	TGTGCCAGCAGCTTGGGACACAACCAGCCCCAGCATTTT
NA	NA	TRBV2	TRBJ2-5	CASKRPTETQYF	TGTGCCAGCAAGCGCCCCACAGAGACCCAGTACTTC
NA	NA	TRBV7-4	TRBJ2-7	CASSFVRHLDEQYF	TGTGCCAGCAGCTTTGTCAGGCACTTGGACGAGCAGTACTTC
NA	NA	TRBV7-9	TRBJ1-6	CASSLANSPLHF	TGTGCCAGCAGCCTGGCGAATTCACCCCTCCACTTT
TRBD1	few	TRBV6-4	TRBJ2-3	CASSRGTGGAGSDTQYF	TGTGCCAGCAGTCGCGGAACAGGGGGCGCCGGATCAGATACGCAGTATTTT
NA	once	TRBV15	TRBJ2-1	CATSRDRGPADEQFF	TGTGCCACCAGCAGAGACAGAGGGCCTGCGGATGAGCAGTTCTTC
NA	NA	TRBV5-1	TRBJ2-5	CASSSDRERPPETQYF	TGCGCCAGCAGCTCCGACAGAGAACGACCTCCAGAGACCCAGTACTTC
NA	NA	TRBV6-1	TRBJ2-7	CASSGTDRDGSYEQYF	TGTGCCAGCAGTGGGACCGATCGGGACGGATCCTACGAGCAGTACTTC
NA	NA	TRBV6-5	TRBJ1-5	CASSLGGNNQPQHF	TGTGCCAGCAGTTTAGGAGGGAACAATCAGCCCCAGCATTTT
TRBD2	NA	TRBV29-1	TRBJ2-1	CSVTTSGGAGEQFF	TGCAGCGTGACGACTAGCGGGGGGGCCGGCGAGCAGTTCTTC
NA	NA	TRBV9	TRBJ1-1	CASSVAGDGTEAFF	TGTGCCAGCAGCGTAGCGGGGGACGGCACTGAAGCTTTCTTT
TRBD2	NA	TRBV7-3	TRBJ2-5	CASSSSGGGETQYF	TGTGCCAGCAGCTCTAGCGGCGGGGGAGAGACCCAGTACTTC
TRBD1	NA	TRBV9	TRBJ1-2	CASSGTTGTGLSSNYGYTF	TGTGCCAGCAGCGGAACCACCGGGACAGGGCTTTCTTCTAACTATGGCTACACCTTC
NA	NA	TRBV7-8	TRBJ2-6	CASSLPGQGSNVLTF	TGTGCCAGCAGCTTACCCGGCCAGGGGTCCAACGTCCTGACTTTC
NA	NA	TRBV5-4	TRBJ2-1	CASSLFLWSEQFF	TGTGCCAGCAGCTTGTTCTTGTGGAGTGAGCAGTTCTTC
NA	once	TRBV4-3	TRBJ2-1	CASSPGTREQFF	TGCGCCAGCAGCCCTGGGACTCGAGAGCAGTTCTTC
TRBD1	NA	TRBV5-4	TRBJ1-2	CASSQSGTVGYTF	TGTGCCAGCAGCCAATCCGGGACAGTCGGCTACACCTTC
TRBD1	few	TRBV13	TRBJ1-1	CASSLQGATEAFF	TGTGCCAGCAGCTTACAGGGGGCAACTGAAGCTTTCTTT